This is a list of T cell receptor beta chains from one sample in a study of blood T cell repertoires in COVID-19. Assay: immunoSEQ multiplex PCR; the TCRdb copy retains only in-frame clones and omits some. Of a few hundred thousand clones in the sample, roughly 86% were seen once. The sequenced material came from peripheral blood. These receptors were collected from a woman in her 30s with COVID-19, enrolled during active disease. The CDR3 runs from the conserved cysteine through the conserved F or W. D genes are given only for firm matches. The size entry is marked missing in some rows and otherwise reads once, few, many or a size class.

j_gene: TRBJ2-5; abundance: -; v_gene: TRBV27; d_gene: -; CDR3aa: CATRGANDFQETQYF; CDR3nt: TGTGCCACCCGAGGTGCTAACGATTTCCAAGAGACCCAGTACTTC
j_gene: TRBJ2-3; abundance: -; v_gene: TRBV11-2; d_gene: TRBD2; CDR3aa: CASSFPRGGPKADTQYF; CDR3nt: TGTGCCAGCAGCTTCCCTCGGGGGGGCCCAAAGGCAGATACGCAGTATTTT
j_gene: TRBJ2-3; abundance: -; v_gene: TRBV5-1; d_gene: TRBD2; CDR3aa: CASSYTSGTDTQYF; CDR3nt: TGCGCCAGCAGCTATACTAGCGGCACAGATACGCAGTATTTT
j_gene: TRBJ1-5; abundance: -; v_gene: TRBV2; d_gene: -; CDR3aa: CASRHQYSNQPQHF; CDR3nt: TGTGCCAGCCGACACCAATATAGCAATCAGCCCCAGCATTTT
j_gene: TRBJ1-3; abundance: -; v_gene: TRBV28; d_gene: TRBD1; CDR3aa: CASSLVGTATSTGNTIYF; CDR3nt: TGTGCCAGCAGTTTAGTGGGGACAGCCACATCTACTGGAAACACCATATATTTT
j_gene: TRBJ2-2; abundance: -; v_gene: TRBV6-5; d_gene: -; CDR3aa: CASSYRQGGPGELFF; CDR3nt: TGTGCCAGCAGTTACCGCCAAGGCGGGCCCGGGGAGCTGTTTTTT
j_gene: TRBJ1-6; abundance: -; v_gene: TRBV3-1/TRBV3-2; d_gene: -; CDR3aa: CASSPREGYNSPLHF; CDR3nt: TGTGCCAGCAGCCCACGGGAGGGTTATAATTCACCCCTCCACTTT
j_gene: TRBJ2-7; abundance: -; v_gene: TRBV27; d_gene: -; CDR3aa: CASSLSPSSYEQYF; CDR3nt: TGTGCCAGCAGTTTATCCCCCAGTTCCTACGAGCAGTACTTC
j_gene: TRBJ2-7; abundance: -; v_gene: TRBV5-4; d_gene: TRBD1; CDR3aa: CASSLAGGQGVYEQYF; CDR3nt: TGTGCCAGCAGCTTGGCAGGGGGACAGGGGGTCTACGAGCAGTACTTC
j_gene: TRBJ1-6; abundance: -; v_gene: TRBV3-1/TRBV3-2; d_gene: -; CDR3aa: CASNRIQGGSYNSPLHF; CDR3nt: TGTGCCAGCAATCGAATCCAGGGAGGCTCCTATAATTCACCCCTCCACTTT
j_gene: TRBJ1-6; abundance: few; v_gene: TRBV7-9; d_gene: -; CDR3aa: CASSLSNSPLHF; CDR3nt: TGTGCCAGCAGCTTAAGCAATTCACCCCTCCACTTT
j_gene: TRBJ1-1; abundance: -; v_gene: TRBV7-8; d_gene: TRBD1; CDR3aa: CASRDGTGRVLAEAFF; CDR3nt: TGTGCCAGCAGAGACGGGACAGGGAGAGTTTTGGCTGAAGCTTTCTTT
j_gene: TRBJ2-5; abundance: -; v_gene: TRBV24-1; d_gene: TRBD2; CDR3aa: CATSDTSGGPQETQYF; CDR3nt: TGTGCCACCAGTGACACTAGCGGGGGCCCCCAAGAGACCCAGTACTTC
j_gene: TRBJ2-7; abundance: -; v_gene: TRBV2; d_gene: -; CDR3aa: CASLAEGREQYF; CDR3nt: TGTGCCAGCCTCGCGGAAGGTAGGGAGCAGTACTTC
j_gene: TRBJ1-5; abundance: -; v_gene: TRBV19; d_gene: TRBD1; CDR3aa: CASRLTGGSQPQHF; CDR3nt: TGTGCCAGTAGGCTAACAGGGGGTAGTCAGCCCCAGCATTTT
j_gene: TRBJ2-5; abundance: -; v_gene: TRBV5-4; d_gene: -; CDR3aa: CASSLAGGAETQYF; CDR3nt: TGTGCCAGCAGCTTGGCCGGGGGAGCGGAGACCCAGTACTTC
j_gene: TRBJ1-1; abundance: few; v_gene: TRBV27; d_gene: -; CDR3aa: CASSLGQMNTEAFF; CDR3nt: TGTGCCAGCAGTTTAGGCCAGATGAACACTGAAGCTTTCTTT
j_gene: TRBJ2-1; abundance: -; v_gene: TRBV29-1; d_gene: -; CDR3aa: CSVQQGSYNEQFF; CDR3nt: TGCAGCGTCCAACAGGGCTCCTACAATGAGCAGTTCTTC
j_gene: TRBJ2-1; abundance: -; v_gene: TRBV14; d_gene: TRBD1; CDR3aa: CASSPGTGSYNEQFF; CDR3nt: TGTGCCAGCAGCCCAGGGACAGGGTCATACAATGAGCAGTTCTTC
j_gene: TRBJ1-1; abundance: -; v_gene: TRBV21-1; d_gene: -; CDR3aa: CASPSLVFAFF; CDR3nt: TGTGCCAGCCCGAGCCTTGTGTTCGCTTTCTTT
j_gene: TRBJ1-1; abundance: -; v_gene: TRBV2; d_gene: TRBD1; CDR3aa: CASRPTGENTEAFF; CDR3nt: TGTGCCAGCAGGCCCACAGGGGAGAACACTGAAGCTTTCTTT
j_gene: TRBJ2-1; abundance: -; v_gene: TRBV19; d_gene: TRBD2; CDR3aa: CASSRKAGVNNEQFF; CDR3nt: TGTGCCAGTAGTAGGAAGGCGGGAGTAAACAATGAGCAGTTCTTC
j_gene: TRBJ2-3; abundance: -; v_gene: TRBV13; d_gene: -; CDR3aa: CASSTPGHGVADTQYF; CDR3nt: TGTGCCAGCAGCACACCGGGACATGGTGTAGCAGATACGCAGTATTTT
j_gene: TRBJ1-6; abundance: -; v_gene: TRBV12-3/TRBV12-4; d_gene: -; CDR3aa: CASSSGHSPLHF; CDR3nt: TGTGCCAGCAGTTCTGGCCATTCACCCCTCCACTTT
j_gene: TRBJ1-3; abundance: -; v_gene: TRBV6-1; d_gene: TRBD1; CDR3aa: CASSEASGGGRAGNTIYF; CDR3nt: TGTGCCAGCAGTGAAGCGTCAGGGGGCGGGAGGGCTGGAAACACCATATATTTT
j_gene: TRBJ1-1; abundance: -; v_gene: TRBV6-5; d_gene: -; CDR3aa: CASELSGNTEAFF; CDR3nt: TGTGCCAGCGAATTATCGGGGAACACTGAAGCTTTCTTT
j_gene: TRBJ2-1; abundance: -; v_gene: TRBV19; d_gene: TRBD2; CDR3aa: CASSRSSLAGGRLSYNEQFF; CDR3nt: TGTGCCAGTAGTAGGAGCTCACTAGCGGGGGGCCGACTCTCCTACAATGAGCAGTTCTTC
j_gene: TRBJ2-7; abundance: -; v_gene: TRBV11-2; d_gene: -; CDR3aa: CASSFAGKIEQYF; CDR3nt: TGTGCCAGCAGCTTCGCAGGGAAAATCGAGCAGTACTTC
j_gene: TRBJ2-7; abundance: -; v_gene: TRBV6-5; d_gene: TRBD2; CDR3aa: CASSLGGGYEQYF; CDR3nt: TGTGCCAGCAGCCTAGGCGGGGGCTACGAGCAGTACTTC
j_gene: TRBJ1-6; abundance: -; v_gene: TRBV6-6; d_gene: TRBD1; CDR3aa: CASSYSVGGVPLHF; CDR3nt: TGTGCCAGCAGTTACTCAGTAGGGGGCGTCCCCCTCCACTTT
j_gene: TRBJ1-6; abundance: -; v_gene: TRBV9; d_gene: TRBD1; CDR3aa: CASSEGTVSPLHF; CDR3nt: TGTGCCAGCAGCGAGGGGACAGTCTCACCCCTCCACTTT
j_gene: TRBJ2-5; abundance: -; v_gene: TRBV11-2; d_gene: -; CDR3aa: CASSLTRFQETQYF; CDR3nt: TGTGCCAGCAGCTTAACCCGGTTCCAAGAGACCCAGTACTTC